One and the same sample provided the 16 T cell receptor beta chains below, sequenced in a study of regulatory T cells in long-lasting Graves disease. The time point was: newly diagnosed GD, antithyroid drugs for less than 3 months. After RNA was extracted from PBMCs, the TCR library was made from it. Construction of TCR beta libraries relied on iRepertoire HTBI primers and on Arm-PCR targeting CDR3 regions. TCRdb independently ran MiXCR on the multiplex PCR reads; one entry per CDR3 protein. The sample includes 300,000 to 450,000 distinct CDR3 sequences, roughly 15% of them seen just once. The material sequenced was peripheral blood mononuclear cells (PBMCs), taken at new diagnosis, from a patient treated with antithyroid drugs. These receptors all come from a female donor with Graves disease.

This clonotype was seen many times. DNA for the CDR3: TGTGCCAGCAGCAGCTCCGGGACTAGCGTCCCCTACGAGCAGTACTTC. Its protein is CASSSSGTSVPYEQYF. The rearrangement uses TRBV7-2 and TRBJ2-7; 10 bases agree with TRBD2. From germline, CDR1 is SGHTA and CDR2 FQGNSA. The trim removed 5 bases at V and 2 bases at J, leaving 9 bases unmatched. The CDR3 consists of 16 residues. Together with reference TRBV7-2 and TRBJ2-7, the CDR3 gives the full variable domain: GAGVSQSPSNKVTEKGKDVELRCDPISGHTALYWYRQSLGQGLEFLIYFQGNSAPDKSGLPSDRFSAERTGGSVSTLTIQRTQQEDSAVYLCASSSSGTSVPYEQYFGPGTRLTVT.

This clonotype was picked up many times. CDR3 nucleotide sequence: TGTGCCAGCAGTTTAGCCGGGACACCCAACTATGGCTACACCTTC. Translated, it gives CASSLAGTPNYGYTF. V and J are TRBV12-3 or TRBV12-4 and TRBJ1-2, with a possible D match to TRBD1 (6 bases). V was pared by 0 bases and J by 2 bases, with 10 bases between. The CDR3 totals 15 residues.

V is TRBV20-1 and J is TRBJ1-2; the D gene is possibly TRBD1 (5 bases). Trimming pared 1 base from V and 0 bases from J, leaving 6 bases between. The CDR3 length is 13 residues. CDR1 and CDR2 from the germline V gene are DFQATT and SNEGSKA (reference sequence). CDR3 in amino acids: CSARVTANYGYTF. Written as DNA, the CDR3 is TGCAGTGCTAGAGTGACAGCTAACTATGGCTACACCTTC.

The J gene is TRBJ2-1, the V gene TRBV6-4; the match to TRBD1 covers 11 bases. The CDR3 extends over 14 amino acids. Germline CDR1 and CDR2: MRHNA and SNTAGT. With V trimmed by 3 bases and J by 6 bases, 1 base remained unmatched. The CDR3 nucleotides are TGTGCCAGCAGTGAGGGGACAGGGGGCAATGAGCAGTTCTTC. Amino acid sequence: CASSEGTGGNEQFF.

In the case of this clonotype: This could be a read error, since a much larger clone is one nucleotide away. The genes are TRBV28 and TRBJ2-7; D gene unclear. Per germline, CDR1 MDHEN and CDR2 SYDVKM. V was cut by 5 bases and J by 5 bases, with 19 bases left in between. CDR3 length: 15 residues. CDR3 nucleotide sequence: TGTGCCAGCAGTGAGTCTTTGGGCAGGTCGGACGAGCAGTACTTC. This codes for CASSESLGRSDEQYF.

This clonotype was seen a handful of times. The CDR3 protein is CSVDSSGNTGELFF. The CDR3 region has the DNA TGCAGCGTTGATTCTAGCGGAAACACCGGGGAGCTGTTTTTT. V gene TRBV29-1 combines with J gene TRBJ2-2; 7 bases map to TRBD2. CDR1 and CDR2 (germline): SQVTM, ANQGSEA. The CDR3 runs to 14 residues. J was trimmed by 2 bases and V by 3 bases; bases with no gene match: 3.

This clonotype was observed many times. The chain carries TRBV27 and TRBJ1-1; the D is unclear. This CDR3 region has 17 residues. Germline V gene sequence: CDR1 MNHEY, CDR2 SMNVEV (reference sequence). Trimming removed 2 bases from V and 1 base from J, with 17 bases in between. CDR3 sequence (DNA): TGTGCCAGCAGTTTAAGGGCCCCCTCACCAGGGAACACTGAAGCTTTCTTT. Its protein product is CASSLRAPSPGNTEAFF.

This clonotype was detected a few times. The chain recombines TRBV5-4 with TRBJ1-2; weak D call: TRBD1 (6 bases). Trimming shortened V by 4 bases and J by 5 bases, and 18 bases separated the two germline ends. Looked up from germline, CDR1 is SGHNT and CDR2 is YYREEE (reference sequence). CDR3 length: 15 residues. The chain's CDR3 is CASSRNAGHQYGYTF. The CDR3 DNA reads TGTGCCAGCAGCCGAAACGCGGGACACCAGTATGGCTACACCTTC.

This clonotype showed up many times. CDR3 bases: TGTGCCTGGAGATACCCTACACCGAACACTGAAGCTTTCTTT. It yields the protein CAWRYPTPNTEAFF. The rearrangement joins TRBV30 to TRBJ1-1; D unresolved. Trimming removed 3 bases at V and 1 base at J, with 12 bases between. Germline CDR1 GTSNPN, CDR2 SVGIG (reference sequence). This CDR3 region has 14 residues.

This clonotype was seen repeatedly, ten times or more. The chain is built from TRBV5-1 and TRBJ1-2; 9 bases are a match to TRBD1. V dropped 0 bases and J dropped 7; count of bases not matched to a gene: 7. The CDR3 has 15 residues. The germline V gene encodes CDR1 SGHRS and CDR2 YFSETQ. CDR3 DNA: TGCGCCAGCAGCTTGGAGGGACAGGGCTCGGTTGGCTACACCTTC. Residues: CASSLEGQGSVGYTF.

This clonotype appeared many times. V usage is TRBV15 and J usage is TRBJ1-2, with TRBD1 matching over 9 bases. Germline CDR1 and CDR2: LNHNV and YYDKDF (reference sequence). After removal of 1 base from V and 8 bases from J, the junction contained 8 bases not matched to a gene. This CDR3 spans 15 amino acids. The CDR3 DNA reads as TGTGCCACCAGCAGAGCCCCGACAGGGGGAGGGGGCTACACCTTC. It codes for CATSRAPTGGGGYTF.

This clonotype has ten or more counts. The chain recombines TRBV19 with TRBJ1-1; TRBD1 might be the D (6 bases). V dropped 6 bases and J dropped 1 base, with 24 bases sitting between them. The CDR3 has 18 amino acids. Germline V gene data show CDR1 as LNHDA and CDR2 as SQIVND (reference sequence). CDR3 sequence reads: CASRPPPGHELGNTEAFF. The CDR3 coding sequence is TGTGCCAGTAGACCTCCTCCGGGACATGAATTAGGGAACACTGAAGCTTTCTTT.

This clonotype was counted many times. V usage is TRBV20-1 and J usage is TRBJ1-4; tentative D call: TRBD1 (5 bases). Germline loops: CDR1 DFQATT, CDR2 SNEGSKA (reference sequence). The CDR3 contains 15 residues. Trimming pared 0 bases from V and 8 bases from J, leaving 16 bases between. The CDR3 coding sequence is TGCAGTGCTAGAGATATGCAGGGCCGGAGCGAAAAACTGTTTTTT. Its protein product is CSARDMQGRSEKLFF.

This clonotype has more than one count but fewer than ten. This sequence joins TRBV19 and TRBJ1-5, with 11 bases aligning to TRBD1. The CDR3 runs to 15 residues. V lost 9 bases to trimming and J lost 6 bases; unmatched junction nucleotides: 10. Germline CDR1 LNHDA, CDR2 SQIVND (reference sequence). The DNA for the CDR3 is TGTGCCAGCGGGGGCCCGGACAGGGGGCGTCAGCCCCAGCATTTT. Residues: CASGGPDRGRQPQHF.

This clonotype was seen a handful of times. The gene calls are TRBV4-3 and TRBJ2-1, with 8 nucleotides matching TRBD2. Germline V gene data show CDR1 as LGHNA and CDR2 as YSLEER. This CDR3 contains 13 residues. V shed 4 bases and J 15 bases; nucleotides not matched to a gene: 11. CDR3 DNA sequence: TGCGCCAGCAGCCCCGGCTCCGGGACTAGGCTGTTCTTC. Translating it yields CASSPGSGTRLFF.

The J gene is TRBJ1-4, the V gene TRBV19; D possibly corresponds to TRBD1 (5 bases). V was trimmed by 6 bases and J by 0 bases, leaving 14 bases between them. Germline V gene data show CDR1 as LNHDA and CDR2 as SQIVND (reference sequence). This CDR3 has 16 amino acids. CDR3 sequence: CASRRKTAATNEKLFF. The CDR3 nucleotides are TGTGCCAGTAGGAGAAAGACAGCTGCAACTAATGAAAAACTGTTTTTT.